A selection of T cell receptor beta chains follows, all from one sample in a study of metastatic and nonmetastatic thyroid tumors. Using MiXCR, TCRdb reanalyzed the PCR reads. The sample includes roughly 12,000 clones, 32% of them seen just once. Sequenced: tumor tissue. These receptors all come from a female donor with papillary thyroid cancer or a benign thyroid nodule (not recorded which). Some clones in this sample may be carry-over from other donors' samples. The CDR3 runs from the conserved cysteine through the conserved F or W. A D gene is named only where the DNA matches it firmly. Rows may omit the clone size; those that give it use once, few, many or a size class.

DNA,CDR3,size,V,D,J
TGCGCCAGCAGCCAAGATGGGGAGGGAGGTCGTTTCGAGCAGTACTTC,CASSQDGEGGRFEQYF,NA,TRBV4-1,TRBD2,TRBJ2-7
TGCAGTGCTAGATCCTGGACAGGTCTCGTCCAGCCCCAGCATTTT,CSARSWTGLVQPQHF,NA,TRBV20-1,TRBD1,TRBJ1-5
TGTGCCAGCAGTTACGGGGACATGAATTCACCCCTCCACTTT,CASSYGDMNSPLHF,NA,TRBV6-5,NA,TRBJ1-6
TGTGCCAGTAGCCGGACAGGGACCGAGCAGTACTTC,CASSRTGTEQYF,NA,TRBV19,TRBD1,TRBJ2-7
TGCGCCAGCAGTATGGGGGGGCCCTATGGCTACACCTTC,CASSMGGPYGYTF,NA,TRBV5-1,NA,TRBJ1-2
TGCAGTGCCGAAGGGGGGGGCGGTGGAAGGGGCCTGTATGGCTACACCTTC,CSAEGGGGGRGLYGYTF,NA,TRBV20-1,NA,TRBJ1-2
TGTTCCAGCATCCAAGAGAGGTGGGGTTCCCACGAGCAGTACTTC,CSSIQERWGSHEQYF,NA,TRBV3-1,NA,TRBJ2-7
TGTGCCAGCAGTCGCGGAGGGGGACAAGAGACCCAGTACTTC,CASSRGGGQETQYF,NA,TRBV28,NA,TRBJ2-5
TGTGCCAGCCCCGACTTCTCCAGCTCCTATAATTCACCCCTCCACTTT,CASPDFSSSYNSPLHF,NA,TRBV6-1,NA,TRBJ1-6
TGCGCCAGCAGCCAAGGGGGGCAGAGGTACTCTGGAAACACCATATATTTT,CASSQGGQRYSGNTIYF,medium-sized,TRBV4-1,NA,TRBJ1-3
TGCAGTGCTAGAGAACTAGGGACAGGGGGCCAGAGGGCTGAAGCTTTCTTT,CSARELGTGGQRAEAFF,medium-sized,TRBV20-1,TRBD1,TRBJ1-1
TGTGCCAGCAGCCCGGACAGGGCGGGGGGCTACACCTTC,CASSPDRAGGYTF,NA,TRBV3-1,TRBD1,TRBJ1-2
TGTGCCTGGAGTCCCGGACTAGCGGGAGCCTACGAGCAGTACTTC,CAWSPGLAGAYEQYF,few,TRBV30,TRBD2,TRBJ2-7
TGCAGCGTTGAGGTTGGGGGCTATGGCTACACCTTC,CSVEVGGYGYTF,many,TRBV29-1,NA,TRBJ1-2
TGTGCCAGCAGTGAAGAGCCTGGACCCTACTATCAGTACTTC,CASSEEPGPYYQYF,few,TRBV6-1,NA,TRBJ2-7
TGTGCCTGGAGGAAGGGGCTGGACACTGAAGCTTTCTTT,CAWRKGLDTEAFF,medium-sized,TRBV30,NA,TRBJ1-1
TGTGCCAGCAGCTTAGATCAAGGGAGCACAGATACGCAGTATTTT,CASSLDQGSTDTQYF,medium-sized,TRBV7-6,NA,TRBJ2-3
TGTGCCAGCAGCCTAAATACAGGTGGCATCGGGGATCTGTTTTTT,CASSLNTGGIGDLFF,few,TRBV7-6,NA,TRBJ2-2
TGCGCCAGCAGCCCTGGGCGGAGAGATACGCAGTATTTT,CASSPGRRDTQYF,medium-sized,TRBV5-1,NA,TRBJ2-3
TGTGCCAGCAGCCGGATGACAGTCGACTATAATTCACCCCTCCACTTT,CASSRMTVDYNSPLHF,NA,TRBV6-2/TRBV6-3,NA,TRBJ1-6
TGTGCCAGCAGCTTAGAGAACGGGGACGAGCAGTACTTC,CASSLENGDEQYF,NA,TRBV7-2,NA,TRBJ2-7
TGTGCCAGCAGCCAAAGGGGCGGTAATGAAAAACTGTTTTTT,CASSQRGGNEKLFF,NA,TRBV2,NA,TRBJ1-4
TGTGCCAGCATCGCTACAGTCAACTATGGCTACACCTTC,CASIATVNYGYTF,few,TRBV6-1,NA,TRBJ1-2
TGCGCCAGCGGGACTAGCGGGAGCGAGCAGTACTTC,CASGTSGSEQYF,few,TRBV10-2,TRBD2,TRBJ2-7
TGTGCCAGCAGGGTCAGGGAAGGCTGGGGGACCCAGTACTTC,CASRVREGWGTQYF,medium-sized,TRBV6-2/TRBV6-3,NA,TRBJ2-5
TGTGCCAGCAGCCTTTCGCGGCGGGGCCTCTTTAGCCACGAGCAGTACTTC,CASSLSRRGLFSHEQYF,NA,TRBV3-1,NA,TRBJ2-7
TGTGCCAGCAGTTCCGGGTGGGAGCAGTACTTC,CASSSGWEQYF,few,TRBV28,NA,TRBJ2-7
TGTGCCAGTAGACGACAGGGAGGATTCTCTGAAGCTTTCTTC,CASRRQGGFSEAFF,few,TRBV19,TRBD1,TRBJ1-1
TGTGCCAGCAGACAGGCAGGAGAGACCCAGTACTTC,CASRQAGETQYF,NA,TRBV2,NA,TRBJ2-5
TGTGCCAGCAGCTTGTGGGGCCCGTGCTACACCTTC,CASSLWGPCYTF,once,TRBV5-6,NA,TRBJ1-2